The text below deals with one T cell receptor beta chain. Some clones are missing from TCRdb's copy, which holds only in-frame ones; the method was immunoSEQ multiplex PCR. The sample lists about 330,000 clones; about 90% were seen once. The germline V gene encodes CDR1 SGHRS and CDR2 YFSETQ. This CDR3 spans 15 amino acids. Trimming took 6 bases from V and 4 from J, leaving 19 bases between them. This sample is part of a study of cytomegalovirus exposure and HLA in healthy donors. Sequencing was carried out using PBMCs. The chain employs TRBV5-1 and TRBJ1-1; D possibly corresponds to TRBD1 (6 bases). The clonotype was recovered from a woman aged 30 to 39 in good health and CMV-seropositive. CDR3 sequence reads: CASTLLGGGATEAFF. CDR3 sequence (DNA): TGCGCCAGCACCCTACTCGGGGGCGGTGCCACTGAAGCTTTCTTT.